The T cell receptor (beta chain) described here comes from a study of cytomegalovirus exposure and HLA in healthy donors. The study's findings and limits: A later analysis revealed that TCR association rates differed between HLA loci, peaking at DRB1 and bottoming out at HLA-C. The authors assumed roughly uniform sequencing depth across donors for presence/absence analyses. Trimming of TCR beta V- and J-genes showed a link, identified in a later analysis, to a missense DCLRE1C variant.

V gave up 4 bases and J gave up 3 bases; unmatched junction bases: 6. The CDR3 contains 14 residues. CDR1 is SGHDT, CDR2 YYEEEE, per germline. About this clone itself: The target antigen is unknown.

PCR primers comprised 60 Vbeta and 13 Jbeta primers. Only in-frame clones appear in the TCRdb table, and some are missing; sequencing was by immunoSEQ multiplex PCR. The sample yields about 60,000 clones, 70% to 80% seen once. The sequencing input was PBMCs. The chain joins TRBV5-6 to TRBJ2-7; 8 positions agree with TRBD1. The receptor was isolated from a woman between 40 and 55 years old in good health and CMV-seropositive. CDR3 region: CASSAKTGVYEQYF. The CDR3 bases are TGTGCCAGCAGCGCTAAGACAGGGGTCTACGAGCAGTACTTC.